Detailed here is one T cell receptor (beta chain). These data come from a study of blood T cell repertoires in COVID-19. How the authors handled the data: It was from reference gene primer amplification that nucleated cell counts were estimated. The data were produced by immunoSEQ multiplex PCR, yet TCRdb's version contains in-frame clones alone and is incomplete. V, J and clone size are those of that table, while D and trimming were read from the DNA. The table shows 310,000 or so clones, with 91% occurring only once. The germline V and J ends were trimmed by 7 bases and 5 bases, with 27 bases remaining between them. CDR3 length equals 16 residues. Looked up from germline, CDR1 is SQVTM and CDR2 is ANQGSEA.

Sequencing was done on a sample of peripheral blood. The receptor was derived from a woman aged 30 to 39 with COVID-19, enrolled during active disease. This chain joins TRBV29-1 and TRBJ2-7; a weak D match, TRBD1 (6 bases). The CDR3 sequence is CSALGVWGQGHHEQYF. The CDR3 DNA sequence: TGCAGCGCCCTGGGGGTCTGGGGACAAGGGCATCACGAGCAGTACTTC.